This T cell receptor beta chain originates from a study of cytomegalovirus exposure and HLA in healthy donors. About this clone: The antigen is not known.

V dropped 7 bases and J dropped 5 bases, with 19 bases sitting between them. The CDR3 consists of 15 residues. Per the germline V gene, CDR1 is LNHNV and CDR2 is YYDKDF (reference sequence). Points from the study as a whole: Per published accounts, TCR beta sequences correctly predicted the HLA-A and HLA-B alleles of most subjects. In a later analysis, at a false discovery rate of 0.05, roughly 17,000 TCR beta sequences were associated with HLA alleles.

Amplification used 60 Vbeta primers and 13 Jbeta primers. Under the authors' procedure: A later analysis tallied some 80 million unique TCR beta chains, around 11 million of them shared. The protocol was immunoSEQ multiplex PCR, while the TCRdb copy is restricted to in-frame clones and leaves out a portion. V, J and clone size reflect that table, while D and trimming were determined from the DNA. This sample has about 120,000 clones, with about 8.6% found just once. The TCR was taken from a woman aged 40 to 49 in good health and CMV-seropositive. This sequence joins TRBV15 and TRBJ2-3; tentatively, D is TRBD1 (6 bases). Sequenced: PBMCs. The CDR3 nucleotides read TGTGCCACCATTTCTTCAGGGCAGGGGATAGATACGCAGTATTTT. The encoded protein is CATISSGQGIDTQYF.